The rows below give T cell receptor beta chains drawn from one sample of a study of cytomegalovirus exposure and HLA in healthy donors. Profiling relied on immunoSEQ multiplex PCR, and the TCRdb table lists in-frame clones only, not all of them. Among 260,000 or so clones listed, roughly 89% were seen once. Material: PBMCs. The receptors were sampled from a man between 18 and 35 years old in good health and CMV-seronegative. The CDR3 runs from the conserved cysteine through the conserved F or W. Fields, in order: V gene, J gene, clone size, D gene, CDR3 protein, CDR3 DNA. D genes are given only for firm matches. Clone size is stated in some rows and not others, as once, few, many or a class when expanded.

v_gene: TRBV7-9
j_gene: TRBJ1-2
abundance: -
d_gene: TRBD1
CDR3aa: CASSPLQGAPSYTF
CDR3nt: TGTGCCAGCAGCCCATTACAGGGGGCGCCGAGCTACACCTTC

v_gene: TRBV30
j_gene: TRBJ1-2
abundance: -
d_gene: TRBD1
CDR3aa: CAWTGTGNLHTF
CDR3nt: TGTGCCTGGACCGGGACAGGGAACCTCCACACCTTC

v_gene: TRBV5-1
j_gene: TRBJ2-7
abundance: -
d_gene: -
CDR3aa: CASSFSGDREQYF
CDR3nt: TGCGCCAGCAGCTTTTCGGGGGACCGGGAGCAGTACTTC

v_gene: TRBV7-2
j_gene: TRBJ2-3
abundance: -
d_gene: TRBD1
CDR3aa: CASSPADRTDTQYF
CDR3nt: TGTGCCAGCAGCCCCGCGGACAGGACAGATACGCAGTATTTT

v_gene: TRBV2
j_gene: TRBJ2-2
abundance: once
d_gene: TRBD2
CDR3aa: CASSGAGGGTGELFF
CDR3nt: TGTGCCAGCAGTGGAGCGGGAGGAGGCACCGGGGAGCTGTTTTTT

v_gene: TRBV7-2
j_gene: TRBJ2-5
abundance: -
d_gene: -
CDR3aa: CASSLQTRRYETQYF
CDR3nt: TGTGCCAGCAGCTTGCAGACTAGAAGGTACGAGACCCAGTACTTC

v_gene: TRBV7-3
j_gene: TRBJ2-7
abundance: -
d_gene: -
CDR3aa: CASSLYLGSSYEQYF
CDR3nt: TGTGCCAGCAGCTTATATCTCGGGAGCTCCTACGAGCAGTACTTC

v_gene: TRBV5-5
j_gene: TRBJ2-3
abundance: -
d_gene: TRBD1
CDR3aa: CASNSLGRGSADTQYF
CDR3nt: TGTGCCAGCAACTCGTTAGGCAGGGGGTCCGCAGATACGCAGTATTTT

v_gene: TRBV30
j_gene: TRBJ1-5
abundance: -
d_gene: TRBD1
CDR3aa: CAWSVKLGQSAHQPQHF
CDR3nt: TGTGCCTGGAGTGTGAAACTGGGACAGAGCGCCCATCAGCCCCAGCATTTT

v_gene: TRBV27
j_gene: TRBJ2-1
abundance: -
d_gene: TRBD2
CDR3aa: CASTALSTRGGYNEQFF
CDR3nt: TGTGCCAGCACCGCCCTATCTACCCGGGGGGGCTACAATGAGCAGTTCTTC

v_gene: TRBV6-1
j_gene: TRBJ1-3
abundance: -
d_gene: -
CDR3aa: CASTENRRNTIYF
CDR3nt: TGTGCCAGCACGGAAAACAGGAGAAACACCATATATTTT

v_gene: TRBV7-2
j_gene: TRBJ2-2
abundance: -
d_gene: TRBD2
CDR3aa: CASSLAGGTGELFF
CDR3nt: TGTGCCAGCAGTCTAGCGGGGGGAACCGGGGAGCTGTTTTTT

v_gene: TRBV29-1
j_gene: TRBJ2-5
abundance: -
d_gene: -
CDR3aa: CSARLRVETQYF
CDR3nt: TGCAGCGCGCGACTCAGGGTGGAGACCCAGTACTTC

v_gene: TRBV12-5
j_gene: TRBJ2-5
abundance: -
d_gene: TRBD2
CDR3aa: CASGKGAGYQETQYF
CDR3nt: TGTGCTAGTGGTAAGGGAGCGGGGTACCAAGAGACCCAGTACTTC

v_gene: TRBV2
j_gene: TRBJ2-1
abundance: -
d_gene: -
CDR3aa: CASSEGPNEQFF
CDR3nt: TGTGCCAGCAGTGAGGGCCCTAATGAGCAGTTCTTC

v_gene: TRBV7-2
j_gene: TRBJ1-5
abundance: -
d_gene: TRBD1
CDR3aa: CASSSRGPYRPQHF
CDR3nt: TGTGCCAGCAGCTCCAGGGGGCCTTATCGGCCCCAGCATTTT

v_gene: TRBV29-1
j_gene: TRBJ2-1
abundance: -
d_gene: -
CDR3aa: CSTMGLYYNEQFF
CDR3nt: TGCAGCACGATGGGACTGTACTACAATGAGCAGTTCTTC

v_gene: TRBV29-1
j_gene: TRBJ2-7
abundance: -
d_gene: -
CDR3aa: CSVVGQSYEQYF
CDR3nt: TGCAGCGTTGTAGGACAGTCCTACGAGCAGTACTTC

v_gene: TRBV5-4
j_gene: TRBJ2-2
abundance: -
d_gene: TRBD1
CDR3aa: CASTPDRFAGELFF
CDR3nt: TGTGCCAGCACCCCGGACAGGTTCGCCGGGGAGCTGTTTTTT

v_gene: TRBV27
j_gene: TRBJ1-6
abundance: -
d_gene: -
CDR3aa: CASSLEMGSPLHF
CDR3nt: TGTGCCAGCAGCTTGGAAATGGGCTCACCCCTCCACTTT

v_gene: TRBV9
j_gene: TRBJ2-2
abundance: -
d_gene: TRBD2
CDR3aa: CASSVAGGLYGGELFF
CDR3nt: TGTGCCAGCAGCGTAGCGGGGGGGCTATATGGCGGGGAGCTGTTTTTT

v_gene: TRBV28
j_gene: TRBJ2-7
abundance: -
d_gene: -
CDR3aa: CASRRTEITGEQYF
CDR3nt: TGTGCCAGCCGGAGGACAGAAATTACAGGGGAGCAGTACTTC

v_gene: TRBV29-1
j_gene: TRBJ1-2
abundance: -
d_gene: TRBD1
CDR3aa: CTPDRVNYGYTF
CDR3nt: TGCACCCCGGACAGGGTTAACTATGGCTACACCTTC

v_gene: TRBV15
j_gene: TRBJ2-1
abundance: -
d_gene: -
CDR3aa: CATSLRVPNHEQFF
CDR3nt: TGTGCCACCAGCTTACGGGTCCCAAACCATGAGCAGTTCTTC

v_gene: TRBV10-3
j_gene: TRBJ2-3
abundance: -
d_gene: TRBD2
CDR3aa: CAAGAGELFGDTQYF
CDR3nt: TGTGCCGCCGGAGCGGGAGAACTATTTGGAGATACGCAGTATTTT

v_gene: TRBV30
j_gene: TRBJ1-5
abundance: -
d_gene: -
CDR3aa: CAWSAQFYQPQHF
CDR3nt: TGTGCCTGGAGTGCCCAGTTTTATCAGCCCCAGCATTTT

v_gene: TRBV7-9
j_gene: TRBJ1-2
abundance: few
d_gene: TRBD1
CDR3aa: CASSSRDREVYGYTF
CDR3nt: TGTGCCAGCAGCTCCCGGGACAGGGAAGTCTATGGCTACACCTTC

v_gene: TRBV5-1
j_gene: TRBJ1-1
abundance: -
d_gene: -
CDR3aa: CASRAGSEAFF
CDR3nt: TGCGCCAGCAGAGCCGGGAGTGAAGCTTTCTTT

v_gene: TRBV27
j_gene: TRBJ1-2
abundance: many
d_gene: -
CDR3aa: CASPGQLWYGYTF
CDR3nt: TGTGCCAGCCCCGGACAGCTTTGGTATGGCTACACCTTC

v_gene: TRBV7-9
j_gene: TRBJ1-2
abundance: -
d_gene: -
CDR3aa: CASSLTASNYGYTF
CDR3nt: TGTGCCAGCAGCCTGACAGCCTCTAACTATGGCTACACCTTC

v_gene: TRBV9
j_gene: TRBJ2-3
abundance: -
d_gene: -
CDR3aa: CASSPRLDTQYF
CDR3nt: TGTGCCAGCAGCCCCCGTTTGGATACGCAGTATTTT

v_gene: TRBV6-6
j_gene: TRBJ2-7
abundance: -
d_gene: TRBD1
CDR3aa: CASSYGGQGTYEQYF
CDR3nt: TGTGCCAGCAGTTACGGGGGACAGGGTACCTACGAGCAGTACTTC

v_gene: TRBV18
j_gene: TRBJ2-7
abundance: -
d_gene: -
CDR3aa: CASSPPDSPYEQYF
CDR3nt: TGTGCCAGCTCACCGCCGGACAGCCCCTACGAGCAGTACTTC

v_gene: TRBV11-2
j_gene: TRBJ2-2
abundance: -
d_gene: TRBD2
CDR3aa: CASSLLAGGTTGELFF
CDR3nt: TGTGCCAGCAGCCTCCTAGCGGGGGGCACCACCGGGGAGCTGTTTTTT

v_gene: TRBV6-5
j_gene: TRBJ2-7
abundance: -
d_gene: -
CDR3aa: CASSYGTGRREQYF
CDR3nt: TGTGCCAGCAGTTACGGTACAGGGCGGAGGGAGCAGTACTTC

v_gene: TRBV28
j_gene: TRBJ1-1
abundance: -
d_gene: -
CDR3aa: CASKDRNTEAFF
CDR3nt: TGTGCCAGCAAAGACAGGAACACTGAAGCTTTCTTT

v_gene: TRBV28
j_gene: TRBJ2-1
abundance: -
d_gene: -
CDR3aa: CASTLGPSYNEQFF
CDR3nt: TGTGCCAGCACCCTGGGGCCCTCCTACAATGAGCAGTTCTTC

v_gene: TRBV9
j_gene: TRBJ2-1
abundance: -
d_gene: TRBD1
CDR3aa: CASSVSGTGGSEQFF
CDR3nt: TGTGCCAGCAGCGTATCCGGGACAGGGGGCTCGGAGCAGTTCTTC

v_gene: TRBV5-6
j_gene: TRBJ2-2
abundance: -
d_gene: -
CDR3aa: CASSLASQGEDTGELFF
CDR3nt: TGTGCCAGCAGCTTGGCATCACAGGGAGAAGACACCGGGGAGCTGTTTTTT

v_gene: TRBV16
j_gene: TRBJ1-6
abundance: -
d_gene: -
CDR3aa: CASSQERGSPLHF
CDR3nt: TGTGCCAGCAGCCAAGAGAGGGGGTCACCCCTCCACTTT

v_gene: TRBV6-5
j_gene: TRBJ1-2
abundance: -
d_gene: TRBD1
CDR3aa: CASTNRDRGGYTF
CDR3nt: TGTGCCAGCACCAACAGGGACAGAGGGGGCTACACCTTC

v_gene: TRBV5-1
j_gene: TRBJ2-2
abundance: -
d_gene: -
CDR3aa: CASSLGALNTGELFF
CDR3nt: TGCGCCAGCAGCTTAGGAGCATTGAACACCGGGGAGCTGTTTTTT